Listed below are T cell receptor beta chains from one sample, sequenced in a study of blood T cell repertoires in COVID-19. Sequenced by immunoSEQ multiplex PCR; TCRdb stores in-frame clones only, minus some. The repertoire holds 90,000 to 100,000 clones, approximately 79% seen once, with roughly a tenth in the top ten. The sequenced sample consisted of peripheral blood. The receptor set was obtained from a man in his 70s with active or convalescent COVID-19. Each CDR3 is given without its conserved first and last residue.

CDR3: ASSVRDRPYYEQY
J: TRBJ2-7
V: TRBV9

CDR3: ASSRVAGRSTEAF
J: TRBJ1-1
V: TRBV25-1

CDR3: ASTKGGSNEKLF
J: TRBJ1-4
V: TRBV6-5

CDR3: AWSLAGRQPQH
J: TRBJ1-5
V: TRBV30

CDR3: ASSLTGIYEQY
J: TRBJ2-7
V: TRBV5-1

CDR3: ASSTGQGYGEQF
J: TRBJ2-1
V: TRBV6-6

CDR3: ASSQDTTGGTEAF
J: TRBJ1-1
V: TRBV4-1

CDR3: ASSKALSFRTGVSISPLH
J: TRBJ1-6
V: TRBV21-1

CDR3: SAGTGGTNTEAF
J: TRBJ1-1
V: TRBV29-1

CDR3: ASSYGPCT
J: TRBJ1-2
V: TRBV6-5

CDR3: ASNGDRVYGYT
J: TRBJ1-2
V: TRBV19

CDR3: ASSTPGHQNTEAF
J: TRBJ1-1
V: TRBV19

CDR3: ASSLEGRGEQY
J: TRBJ2-7
V: TRBV27

CDR3: ASSPLEGGFNEQY
J: TRBJ2-7
V: TRBV6-4

CDR3: SVEGGALREQF
J: TRBJ2-1
V: TRBV29-1

CDR3: ASSESIGAPYEQY
J: TRBJ2-7
V: TRBV10-2

CDR3: ASSQASAGKQETQY
J: TRBJ2-5
V: TRBV4-2

CDR3: ASSLEQGTTGNTIY
J: TRBJ1-3
V: TRBV4-2

CDR3: ASSMDTGNTEAF
J: TRBJ1-1
V: TRBV6-5

CDR3: ASSARDLSTDTQY
J: TRBJ2-3
V: TRBV9

CDR3: ASSLVGTSIYEQY
J: TRBJ2-7
V: TRBV11-2

CDR3: ASSLGLGASTGELF
J: TRBJ2-2
V: TRBV11-2

CDR3: ASSTRTGGNTIY
J: TRBJ1-3
V: TRBV5-6

CDR3: ASQGVVNSPLH
J: TRBJ1-6
V: TRBV28

CDR3: SASPGYEQF
J: TRBJ2-1
V: TRBV20-1

CDR3: ASSLFIAVSTDTQY
J: TRBJ2-3
V: TRBV7-9

CDR3: ASSLQGWLNSPLH
J: TRBJ1-6
V: TRBV4-2

CDR3: ARSVKRGGAYEQY
J: TRBJ2-7
V: TRBV2

CDR3: SVGDNSNQPQH
J: TRBJ1-5
V: TRBV29-1

CDR3: AISVAGTGSGYT
J: TRBJ1-2
V: TRBV10-3

CDR3: ASSSLGRGANSPLH
J: TRBJ1-6
V: TRBV11-2

CDR3: ASSQGEINGELF
J: TRBJ2-2
V: TRBV4-1

CDR3: ASSVRTGYNEAF
J: TRBJ1-1
V: TRBV7-9